This is a list of T cell receptor beta chains from one sample in a study of OX40 agonist ivuxolimab in advanced cancers. Assay: immunoSEQ multiplex PCR; the TCRdb copy retains only in-frame clones and omits some. Of more than 35,000 clones in the sample, roughly 90% are singletons; the top ten hold roughly an eighth. This sample comprised CD4+ or CD8+ T cells sorted from blood, obtained in a trial of the OX40 agonist ivuxolimab. The source is an adult with an advanced solid tumor such as melanoma, head and neck, liver or kidney cancer. The CDR3 runs from the conserved cysteine through the conserved F or W. D genes are given only for firm matches. Clone size is not always given. Where it is, it says once, few, many or a class for expanded clones.

j_call: TRBJ2-5; d_call: -; v_call: TRBV7-9; clone_size: -; cdr3_aa: CASSPPGTSETQYF; cdr3_nt: TGTGCCAGCAGCCCCCCGGGAACGTCGGAGACCCAGTACTTC
j_call: TRBJ2-1; d_call: -; v_call: TRBV5-1; clone_size: -; cdr3_aa: CASSFMGFNEQFF; cdr3_nt: TGCGCCAGCAGCTTCATGGGGTTCAATGAGCAGTTCTTC
j_call: TRBJ1-5; d_call: TRBD1; v_call: TRBV15; clone_size: -; cdr3_aa: CATSRDRGRMEPQHF; cdr3_nt: TGTGCCACCAGCAGAGACAGGGGGAGGATGGAGCCCCAGCATTTT
j_call: TRBJ2-2; d_call: -; v_call: TRBV5-1; clone_size: -; cdr3_aa: CASSLGGSGELFF; cdr3_nt: TGCGCCAGCAGCTTGGGTGGCTCCGGGGAGCTGTTTTTT
j_call: TRBJ2-1; d_call: -; v_call: TRBV27; clone_size: -; cdr3_aa: CASSYYNEQFF; cdr3_nt: TGTGCCAGCAGTTACTACAATGAGCAGTTCTTC
j_call: TRBJ1-3; d_call: -; v_call: TRBV5-1; clone_size: -; cdr3_aa: CASSPLGGASISGNTIYF; cdr3_nt: TGCGCCAGCAGCCCCTTGGGAGGGGCGAGTATCTCTGGAAACACCATATATTTT
j_call: TRBJ1-3; d_call: TRBD1; v_call: TRBV5-5; clone_size: few; cdr3_aa: CASSSGTGLGNTIYF; cdr3_nt: TGTGCCAGCAGCTCAGGGACAGGGCTGGGAAACACCATATATTTT
j_call: TRBJ2-5; d_call: -; v_call: TRBV29-1; clone_size: -; cdr3_aa: CSVEVAKETQYF; cdr3_nt: TGCAGCGTTGAAGTTGCAAAAGAGACCCAGTACTTC
j_call: TRBJ1-5; d_call: TRBD1; v_call: TRBV5-1; clone_size: -; cdr3_aa: CASSLTTGWNQPQHF; cdr3_nt: TGCGCCAGCAGCTTGACGACAGGGTGGAATCAGCCCCAGCATTTT
j_call: TRBJ1-4; d_call: TRBD1; v_call: TRBV4-2; clone_size: -; cdr3_aa: CASSQRTGGVNEKLFF; cdr3_nt: TGTGCCAGCAGCCAACGGACAGGGGGGGTTAATGAAAAACTGTTTTTT
j_call: TRBJ2-2; d_call: -; v_call: TRBV29-1; clone_size: -; cdr3_aa: CSGLSGELFF; cdr3_nt: TGCAGCGGCCTATCCGGGGAGCTGTTTTTT
j_call: TRBJ1-5; d_call: -; v_call: TRBV28; clone_size: -; cdr3_aa: CASSFRGGYGQPQHF; cdr3_nt: TGTGCCAGCAGTTTTCGTGGGGGATATGGGCAGCCCCAGCATTTT
j_call: TRBJ2-7; d_call: -; v_call: TRBV13; clone_size: -; cdr3_aa: CASSSGEIYEQYF; cdr3_nt: TGTGCCAGCAGCTCAGGGGAGATCTACGAGCAGTACTTC
j_call: TRBJ2-7; d_call: TRBD1; v_call: TRBV7-8; clone_size: -; cdr3_aa: CASSSRTGARSYEQYF; cdr3_nt: TGTGCCAGCAGCTCCAGGACAGGGGCACGTTCCTACGAGCAGTACTTC
j_call: TRBJ2-6; d_call: -; v_call: TRBV7-3; clone_size: -; cdr3_aa: CASSQIFSGANVLTF; cdr3_nt: TGTGCCAGCAGCCAGATATTCTCTGGGGCCAACGTCCTGACTTTC
j_call: TRBJ2-7; d_call: TRBD1; v_call: TRBV7-9; clone_size: -; cdr3_aa: CASSLGRGLIYEQYF; cdr3_nt: TGTGCCAGCAGCTTAGGTAGGGGGCTAATATACGAGCAGTACTTC
j_call: TRBJ2-2; d_call: -; v_call: TRBV7-6; clone_size: -; cdr3_aa: CASSWGPLTGELFF; cdr3_nt: TGTGCCAGCAGTTGGGGCCCCCTCACCGGGGAGCTGTTTTTT
j_call: TRBJ1-3; d_call: -; v_call: TRBV14; clone_size: -; cdr3_aa: CASSPGTFSGNTIYF; cdr3_nt: TGTGCCAGCAGCCCCGGGACATTCTCTGGAAACACCATATATTTT
j_call: TRBJ2-2; d_call: TRBD2; v_call: TRBV11-1; clone_size: -; cdr3_aa: CASSLALAGVTGELFF; cdr3_nt: TGTGCCAGCAGCTTAGCACTAGCGGGAGTCACCGGGGAGCTGTTTTTT
j_call: TRBJ2-1; d_call: -; v_call: TRBV7-9; clone_size: -; cdr3_aa: CASSLAGEQFF; cdr3_nt: TGTGCCAGCAGCTTAGCGGGTGAGCAGTTCTTC
j_call: TRBJ2-2; d_call: -; v_call: TRBV19; clone_size: -; cdr3_aa: CASSIVHRDGELFF; cdr3_nt: TGTGCCAGTAGTATAGTCCACAGAGACGGGGAGCTGTTTTTT
j_call: TRBJ1-3; d_call: TRBD1; v_call: TRBV30; clone_size: medium-sized; cdr3_aa: CAWVYKRDHRDRGNTIYF; cdr3_nt: TGTGCCTGGGTTTACAAGCGGGACCACCGGGACAGGGGAAACACCATATATTTT
j_call: TRBJ2-1; d_call: -; v_call: TRBV7-2; clone_size: -; cdr3_aa: CASSLVISEQFF; cdr3_nt: TGTGCCAGCAGCTTAGTGATTTCCGAGCAGTTCTTC
j_call: TRBJ2-7; d_call: TRBD2; v_call: TRBV7-9; clone_size: -; cdr3_aa: CATTGTSGGSYEQYF; cdr3_nt: TGTGCCACCACCGGGACTAGCGGAGGTTCCTACGAGCAGTACTTC
j_call: TRBJ2-3; d_call: -; v_call: TRBV27; clone_size: -; cdr3_aa: CASHNLGTNYRTDTQYF; cdr3_nt: TGTGCCAGCCACAACTTGGGCACCAATTACCGCACAGATACGCAGTATTTT
j_call: TRBJ2-7; d_call: TRBD2; v_call: TRBV6-6; clone_size: -; cdr3_aa: CASSYRAGYEQYF; cdr3_nt: TGTGCCAGCAGTTATCGAGCGGGATACGAGCAGTACTTC
j_call: TRBJ2-1; d_call: TRBD2; v_call: TRBV12-5; clone_size: -; cdr3_aa: CASGFRRGTDNEQFF; cdr3_nt: TGTGCTAGTGGTTTTCGGCGGGGGACGGACAATGAGCAGTTCTTC
j_call: TRBJ1-1; d_call: -; v_call: TRBV10-3; clone_size: -; cdr3_aa: CAISLTGTNTEAFF; cdr3_nt: TGTGCCATCAGCCTGACAGGCACGAACACTGAAGCTTTCTTT
j_call: TRBJ2-1; d_call: TRBD2; v_call: TRBV7-9; clone_size: -; cdr3_aa: CATGSSGSPYNEQFF; cdr3_nt: TGTGCCACCGGTTCTAGCGGGAGCCCCTACAATGAGCAGTTCTTC
j_call: TRBJ1-2; d_call: -; v_call: TRBV4-3; clone_size: -; cdr3_aa: CASSHKVGGHPAGGYTF; cdr3_nt: TGCGCCAGCAGCCATAAGGTGGGGGGACACCCGGCGGGGGGCTACACCTTC
j_call: TRBJ2-2; d_call: TRBD1; v_call: TRBV2; clone_size: medium-sized; cdr3_aa: CASIPGGNTGELFF; cdr3_nt: TGTGCCAGCATTCCAGGGGGCAACACCGGGGAGCTGTTTTTT
j_call: TRBJ2-7; d_call: -; v_call: TRBV13; clone_size: -; cdr3_aa: CASSLVGQGRPAQYF; cdr3_nt: TGTGCCAGCAGCTTAGTCGGGCAGGGGAGGCCGGCGCAGTACTTC
j_call: TRBJ2-1; d_call: -; v_call: TRBV4-3; clone_size: -; cdr3_aa: CASSQARLFYNEQFF; cdr3_nt: TGCGCCAGCAGCCAGGCCCGACTCTTCTACAATGAGCAGTTCTTC
j_call: TRBJ2-3; d_call: -; v_call: TRBV5-6; clone_size: -; cdr3_aa: CASSLLAADTQYF; cdr3_nt: TGTGCCAGCAGCTTACTAGCTGCGGATACGCAGTATTTT
j_call: TRBJ1-2; d_call: -; v_call: TRBV19; clone_size: few; cdr3_aa: CASSMDTEIYGYTF; cdr3_nt: TGTGCCAGTAGTATGGATACAGAGATCTATGGCTACACCTTC
j_call: TRBJ1-5; d_call: -; v_call: TRBV4-1; clone_size: -; cdr3_aa: CASSQTRASNQPQHF; cdr3_nt: TGCGCCAGCAGCCAGACCAGGGCTAGCAATCAGCCCCAGCATTTT
j_call: TRBJ2-5; d_call: -; v_call: TRBV13; clone_size: -; cdr3_aa: CASSSIAEQETQYF; cdr3_nt: TGTGCCAGCAGCTCGATAGCGGAACAAGAGACCCAGTACTTC
j_call: TRBJ2-3; d_call: TRBD2; v_call: TRBV28; clone_size: -; cdr3_aa: CASSFSLAGNPSTDTQYF; cdr3_nt: TGTGCCAGCAGTTTCAGTCTAGCGGGGAACCCTAGCACAGATACGCAGTATTTT
j_call: TRBJ2-2; d_call: -; v_call: TRBV7-6; clone_size: -; cdr3_aa: CASSNLPVTGELFF; cdr3_nt: TGTGCCAGCAGCAACCTGCCGGTCACCGGGGAGCTGTTTTTT
j_call: TRBJ2-5; d_call: TRBD2; v_call: TRBV4-3; clone_size: -; cdr3_aa: CASSQKPPGTSGGLLQETQYF; cdr3_nt: TGCGCCAGCAGCCAGAAACCTCCCGGGACTAGCGGGGGGCTTCTCCAAGAGACCCAGTACTTC
j_call: TRBJ2-3; d_call: TRBD1; v_call: TRBV4-2; clone_size: -; cdr3_aa: CASSQLPGQGIPDTQYF; cdr3_nt: TGTGCCAGCAGCCAACTACCGGGACAGGGCATCCCAGATACGCAGTATTTT
j_call: TRBJ1-2; d_call: -; v_call: TRBV9; clone_size: -; cdr3_aa: CASSVQQTPRDYGYTF; cdr3_nt: TGTGCCAGCAGCGTACAACAGACTCCAAGGGACTATGGCTACACCTTC
j_call: TRBJ1-2; d_call: -; v_call: TRBV5-4; clone_size: -; cdr3_aa: CASIDAPGVYGYTF; cdr3_nt: TGTGCCAGCATCGATGCACCGGGAGTCTATGGCTACACCTTC
j_call: TRBJ1-2; d_call: TRBD1; v_call: TRBV9; clone_size: -; cdr3_aa: CASSANSDRDYGYTF; cdr3_nt: TGTGCCAGCAGCGCCAACTCTGACAGGGACTATGGCTACACCTTC
j_call: TRBJ1-4; d_call: -; v_call: TRBV21-1; clone_size: -; cdr3_aa: CASSKERTAEKLFF; cdr3_nt: TGTGCCAGCAGCAAAGAGAGGACAGCCGAAAAACTGTTTTTT